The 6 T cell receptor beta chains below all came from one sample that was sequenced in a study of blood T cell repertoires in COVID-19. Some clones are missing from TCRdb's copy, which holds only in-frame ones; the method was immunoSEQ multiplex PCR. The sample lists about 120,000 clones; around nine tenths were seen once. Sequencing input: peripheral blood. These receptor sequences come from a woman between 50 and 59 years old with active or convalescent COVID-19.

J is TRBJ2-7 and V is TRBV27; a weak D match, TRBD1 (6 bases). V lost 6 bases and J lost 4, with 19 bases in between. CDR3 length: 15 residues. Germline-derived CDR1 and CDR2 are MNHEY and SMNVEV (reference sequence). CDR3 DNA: TGTGCCAGCAGCTCCGACAGGAGCCTCCTTTACGAGCAGTACTTC. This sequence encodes CASSSDRSLLYEQYF.

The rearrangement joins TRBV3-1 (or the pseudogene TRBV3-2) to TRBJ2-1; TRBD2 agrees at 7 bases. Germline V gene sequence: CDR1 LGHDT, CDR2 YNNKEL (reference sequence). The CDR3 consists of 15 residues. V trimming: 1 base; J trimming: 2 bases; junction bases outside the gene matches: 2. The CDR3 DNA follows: TGTGCCAGCAGCCAAGGCCTAGCGGCCTACAATGAGCAGTTCTTC. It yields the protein CASSQGLAAYNEQFF.

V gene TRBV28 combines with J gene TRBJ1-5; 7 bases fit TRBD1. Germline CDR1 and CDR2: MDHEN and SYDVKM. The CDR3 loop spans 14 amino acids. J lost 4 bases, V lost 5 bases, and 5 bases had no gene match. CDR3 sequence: CASSLTGRNQPQHF. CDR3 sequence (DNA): TGTGCCAGCAGTCTGACAGGGAGGAATCAGCCCCAGCATTTT. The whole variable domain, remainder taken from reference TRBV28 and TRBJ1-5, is DVKVTQSSRYLVKRTGEKVFLECVQDMDHENMFWYRQDPGLGLRLIYFSYDVKMKEKGDIPEGYSVSREKKERFSLILESASTNQTSMYLCASSLTGRNQPQHFGDGTRLSIL.

The CDR3 DNA sequence: TGCAGCGTTTCTCAGGCGTCTGGGGCCAACGTCCTGACTTTC. This sequence encodes CSVSQASGANVLTF. The genes are TRBV29-1 and TRBJ2-6; no clear D gene. Germline lookup yields CDR1 SQVTM and CDR2 ANQGSEA. The CDR3 loop spans 14 amino acids. The ends were cut back, 5 bases at V and 1 base at J, with 9 bases in the middle. Together with reference TRBV29-1 and TRBJ2-6, the CDR3 gives the full variable domain: SAVISQKPSRDICQRGTSLTIQCQVDSQVTMMFWYRQQPGQSLTLIATANQGSEATYESGFVIDKFPISRPNLTFSTLTVSNMSPEDSSIYLCSVSQASGANVLTFGAGSRLTVL.

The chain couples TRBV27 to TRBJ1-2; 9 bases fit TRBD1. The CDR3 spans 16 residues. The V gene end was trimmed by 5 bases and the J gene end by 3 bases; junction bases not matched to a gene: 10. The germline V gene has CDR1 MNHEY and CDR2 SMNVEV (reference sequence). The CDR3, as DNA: TGTGCCAGCAGTGAGACACAGGGGGCAGGGGACTATGGCTACACCTTC. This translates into CASSETQGAGDYGYTF.

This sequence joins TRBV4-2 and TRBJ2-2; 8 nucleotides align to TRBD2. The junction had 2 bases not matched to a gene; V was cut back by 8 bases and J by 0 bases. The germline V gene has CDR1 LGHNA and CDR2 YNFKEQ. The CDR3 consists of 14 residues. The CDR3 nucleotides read TGTGCCAGCCGCGGGAGGACGAACACCGGGGAGCTGTTTTTT. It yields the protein CASRGRTNTGELFF.